Listed here are 27 T cell receptor beta chains from one sample, sequenced in a study of blood T cell repertoires in COVID-19. Repertoires were generated with immunoSEQ multiplex PCR, while TCRdb's copy carries only in-frame clones and drops some. The sample consists of over 200,000 clones, approximately 86% of them appearing once. The material sequenced was peripheral blood. The receptor set was obtained from a woman in her 30s who had recovered from COVID-19.

V usage is TRBV10-3 and J usage is TRBJ2-3; weak D call: TRBD1 (6 bases). Germline CDR1 is ENHRY and CDR2 is SYGVKD. V lost 8 bases to trimming and J lost 0 bases, with 12 bases between them. The CDR3 length is 14 residues. CDR3 sequence reads: CAIGQGLSTDTQYF. The DNA of the CDR3 is TGTGCCATCGGCCAGGGGCTTAGCACAGATACGCAGTATTTT.

The chain combines TRBV9 with TRBJ1-4, with 7 bases matching TRBD1. Germline V gene lookup returns CDR1 SGDLS and CDR2 YYNGEE. The CDR3 runs 16 residues. Germline trimming cut 5 bases from V and 5 bases from J; bases unmatched to any gene: 12. The CDR3 spells CASSTTEGQRNEKLFF. The CDR3 DNA reads as TGTGCCAGCAGTACAACGGAGGGACAGAGAAATGAAAAACTGTTTTTT.

The chain uses TRBV4-2 and TRBJ1-2; a possible D gene is TRBD1 (5 bases). The V and J ends lost 1 base and 5 bases respectively, with 17 bases between them. Germline CDR1 reads LGHNA; CDR2 reads YNFKEQ. This CDR3 is 16 amino acids long. The CDR3: CASSQGYQGVRYGYTF. The CDR3, as DNA: TGTGCCAGCAGCCAAGGATATCAGGGTGTGAGGTATGGCTACACCTTC.

The chain employs TRBV6-5 and TRBJ1-6; 7 nucleotides align to TRBD1. The CDR3 has 15 residues. J lost 4 bases, V lost 8 bases, and 8 bases had no gene match. Germline lookup yields CDR1 MNHEY and CDR2 SVGAGI. CDR3 region: CASDVGDRYNSPLHF. The CDR3 DNA reads TGTGCCAGCGACGTAGGGGACAGATATAATTCACCCCTCCACTTT.

The table lists this clone with a few counts. This chain links TRBV18 with TRBJ1-5, with unresolved D. Germline assignment: CDR1 KGHSH and CDR2 LQKENI. Trimming cost V 3 bases and J 6 bases, with 15 bases left between them. The CDR3 extends over 15 amino acids. The CDR3 DNA is TGTGCCAGCTCACCGCAAACAAATCATGGTCAGCCCCAGCATTTT. Translation: CASSPQTNHGQPQHF.

The V gene is TRBV5-1, the J gene TRBJ2-2, with D perhaps TRBD2 (5 bases). This CDR3 contains 15 residues. The V gene lost 4 bases and the J gene lost 0 bases, with 10 bases spanning the gap. In germline, CDR1 is SGHRS, CDR2 YFSETQ. DNA of the CDR3: TGCGCCAGCAGCGCTCGGACTGCGAACACCGGGGAGCTGTTTTTT. This codes for CASSARTANTGELFF.

The V and J genes are TRBV5-1 and TRBJ1-2, with 10 bases lining up with TRBD1. Germline-derived CDR1 and CDR2 are SGHRS and YFSETQ. Trimming removed 7 bases from V and 6 bases from J; junction bases left unmatched: 12. The CDR3 is made up of 15 amino acids. DNA for the CDR3: TGCGCCAGCTCTCCCGGGACAGGGGATACCAATGGCTACACCTTC. This codes for CASSPGTGDTNGYTF.

The rearrangement uses TRBV11-3 and TRBJ2-1, with TRBD2 matching 13 bases. This CDR3 spans 16 amino acids. J lost 8 bases, V lost 5 bases, and 9 bases had no gene match. Germline values: CDR1 SGHNT, CDR2 YENEEA. CDR3 in DNA: TGTGCCAGCAGCCACGAGACTAGCGGGGGGTTAGATGAGCAGTTCTTC. This translates into CASSHETSGGLDEQFF.

This rearrangement joins TRBV5-6 to TRBJ2-1; 9 bases are shared with TRBD2. The CDR3 runs to 15 residues. Germline loops: CDR1 SGHDT, CDR2 YYEEEE. Trimming took 4 bases from V and 2 from J; bases not matched to a gene: 4. CDR3 DNA sequence: TGTGCCAGCAGCGTAGCGGGGGCCACCTACAATGAGCAGTTCTTC. It specifies CASSVAGATYNEQFF.

The gene calls are TRBV19 and TRBJ1-5, with D possibly matching TRBD1 (5 bases). Germline-derived CDR1 and CDR2 are LNHDA and SQIVND (reference sequence). V gave up 5 bases and J gave up 3 bases, with 20 bases separating them. The CDR3 length is 17 residues. The CDR3 DNA follows: TGTGCCAGTAGTGACGGGGCAGGGAGGTTTAACAATCAGCCCCAGCATTTT. Translating gives CASSDGAGRFNNQPQHF.

The V call is TRBV2, the J call TRBJ2-7, with D possibly TRBD1 on 5 matching bases. The V gene lost 3 bases and the J gene lost 4 bases, with 16 bases spanning the gap. Germline-derived CDR1 and CDR2 are SNHLY and FYNNEI. CDR3 size: 15 residues. The CDR3 loop reads CASSEKELPGYEQYF. CDR3 DNA: TGTGCCAGCAGTGAGAAGGAACTTCCAGGGTACGAGCAGTACTTC.

The chain has TRBV7-9 and TRBJ2-2, with TRBD2 identical over 12 bases. This CDR3 has 16 amino acids. The V segment lost 5 bases and the J segment 5 bases; nucleotides outside the gene matches: 6. Germline values: CDR1 SEHNR, CDR2 FQNEAQ (reference sequence). In DNA, the CDR3 is TGTGCCAGCAGCCCCCCGGGACTAGCGGGTACCGGGGAGCTGTTTTTT. This gives the protein CASSPPGLAGTGELFF.

The chain carries TRBV4-1 and TRBJ1-5, with D possibly TRBD1 on 5 matching bases. The germline CDR1 and CDR2 sequences are MGHRA and YSYEKL. This CDR3 has 15 amino acids. Between the trimmed V and J ends, which lost 0 bases and 3 bases, there was a span of 9 bases. CDR3: CASSQEQALNQPQHF. The CDR3 bases are TGCGCCAGCAGCCAAGAACAGGCCCTCAATCAGCCCCAGCATTTT.

This clone has a handful of counts. The chain uses TRBV7-3 and TRBJ1-1; 7 bases fit TRBD1. The length of the CDR3 is 15 residues. Germline loops: CDR1 SGHTA, CDR2 FQGTGA. J lost 3 bases, V lost 2 bases, and 6 bases had no gene match. CDR3 loop: CASSLQTGLDTEAFF. The CDR3 DNA reads TGTGCCAGCAGCTTACAGACAGGGCTGGACACTGAAGCTTTCTTT.

The count of this clone is one. This chain's CDR3 is CASSQDSDRYGYTF. CDR3 sequence (DNA): TGTGCCAGCAGCCAAGACAGCGACCGCTATGGCTACACCTTC. The V call is TRBV7-9, the J call TRBJ1-2; D might be TRBD1 (5 bases). In germline, CDR1 is SEHNR, CDR2 FQNEAQ (reference sequence). This CDR3 has 14 residues. The V and J ends lost 5 bases and 4 bases respectively, with 14 bases between them.

The gene calls are TRBV11-2 and TRBJ2-7; D may be TRBD1 (6 bases). Germline loops: CDR1 SGHAT, CDR2 FQNNGV. V was pared by 3 bases and J by 2 bases, with 8 bases between. This CDR3 comprises 13 residues. CDR3 bases: TGTGCCAGCAGCTTCGGACAGCCCTACGAGCAGTACTTC. This translates into CASSFGQPYEQYF.

The rearrangement uses TRBV5-4 and TRBJ1-1, with TRBD1 as a possible D gene (6 bases). There are 14 residues in the CDR3. Trimming took off 4 bases at V and 5 bases at J, with 15 bases between the two ends. Per the germline V gene, CDR1 is SGHNT and CDR2 is YYREEE (reference sequence). The CDR3 loop reads CASSPTRGGTEAFF. For the CDR3, the DNA is TGTGCCAGCAGCCCGACCAGGGGAGGGACTGAAGCTTTCTTT.

This clone was detected a few times. The chain employs TRBV18 and TRBJ1-5; D not certain. The ends were cut back, 6 bases at V and 2 bases at J, with 8 bases in the middle. CDR3 length equals 13 residues. Germline V gene lookup returns CDR1 KGHSH and CDR2 LQKENI. CDR3 loop: CASSPIGNQPQHF. CDR3 sequence (DNA): TGTGCCAGCTCGCCTATCGGCAATCAGCCCCAGCATTTT. The full variable domain, completed using reference TRBV18 and TRBJ1-5, is NAGVMQNPRHLVRRRGQEARLRCSPMKGHSHVYWYRQLPEEGLKFMVYLQKENIIDESGMPKERFSAEFPKEGPSILRIQQVVRGDSAAYFCASSPIGNQPQHFGDGTRLSIL.

The genes are TRBV14 and TRBJ2-1; 14 bases map to TRBD2. The CDR3 has 20 residues. V was clipped by 3 bases and J by 0 bases; unmatched bases: 10. The germline gives CDR1 SGHDN, CDR2 FVKESK. CDR3 sequence: CASSQTLGLAGGGSYNEQFF. The CDR3 DNA reads TGTGCCAGCAGCCAGACCCTCGGACTAGCGGGGGGCGGCTCCTACAATGAGCAGTTCTTC.

The rearrangement joins TRBV12-3 or TRBV12-4 to TRBJ2-6; possible D gene TRBD2, 6 bases. V was pared by 5 bases and J by 8 bases, with 10 bases between. This CDR3 spans 13 amino acids. The CDR3 region is CASSPGESNVLTF. The CDR3 bases are TGTGCCAGCAGTCCGGGGGAATCCAACGTCCTGACTTTC.

Here the CDR3 DNA reads TGTGCCAGTAGTGGTACGGGACTAGCGGGGGGCGGCGAGCAGTACTTC. Protein sequence: CASSGTGLAGGGEQYF. The chain combines TRBV19 with TRBJ2-7; 15 nucleotides align to TRBD2. The CDR3 spans 16 residues. Germline V CDR1 and CDR2: LNHDA, SQIVND (reference sequence). The J segment lost 6 bases and the V segment lost 5 bases, leaving 8 bases of the junction unmatched.

The chain combines TRBV28 with TRBJ1-2; D gene ambiguous. With 6 bases removed from V and 0 bases from J, the gap between germline ends came to 8 bases. This CDR3 region has 13 residues. Germline loops: CDR1 MDHEN, CDR2 SYDVKM. The CDR3 here is CASSRYTNYGYTF. For the CDR3, the DNA is TGTGCCAGCAGCCGTTACACTAACTATGGCTACACCTTC.

J is TRBJ1-4 and V is TRBV2; 8 nucleotides line up with TRBD1. This CDR3 is built from 14 residues. V shed 7 bases, J shed 8 bases, and the junction held 9 bases outside the gene matches. CDR1 is SNHLY, CDR2 FYNNEI, per germline. Written as DNA, the CDR3 is TGTGCCAGCAATCGACAGGGGATGGGAGAAAAACTGTTTTTT. It yields the protein CASNRQGMGEKLFF.

DNA for the CDR3: TGTGCCAGCAGCCGGGACAGTCGAGAGACCCAGTACTTC. Residues: CASSRDSRETQYF. The V and J genes are TRBV7-9 and TRBJ2-5; 7 nucleotides align to TRBD1. Germline lookup yields CDR1 SEHNR and CDR2 FQNEAQ (reference sequence). The V segment lost 5 bases and the J segment 4 bases; nucleotides outside the gene matches: 4. The length of the CDR3 is 13 residues.

The rearrangement joins TRBV10-3 to TRBJ1-2; 9 bases are shared with TRBD1. Germline V lookup: CDR1 ENHRY, CDR2 SYGVKD. Unmatched junction bases numbered 5, after V lost 2 bases and J lost 4 bases. The CDR3 is 15 amino acids. CDR3 coding DNA: TGTGCCATCAGTGAGGGCCGGGACAGGGTCTATGGCTACACCTTC. It yields the protein CAISEGRDRVYGYTF.

This clone was picked up one time. This rearrangement joins TRBV6-5 to TRBJ2-7, with D maybe TRBD2 (5 bases). The CDR3 is 13 amino acids. The germline V and J ends were trimmed by 6 bases and 4 bases, with 13 bases remaining between them. CDR1 is MNHEY and CDR2 is SVGAGI in the germline V gene. CDR3 protein: CASSPGKRYEQYF. The CDR3, as DNA: TGTGCCAGCAGCCCCGGGAAGAGGTACGAGCAGTACTTC.

V gene TRBV13 combines with J gene TRBJ2-5; 8 bases align to TRBD1. V lost 4 bases and J lost 4; bases outside the gene matches: 11. The CDR3 consists of 16 residues. CDR1 and CDR2 (germline): PRHDT, FYEKMQ (reference sequence). The CDR3 sequence: CASSSGAGTGGETQYF. The CDR3 nucleotides read TGTGCCAGCAGCTCAGGCGCTGGGACAGGAGGAGAGACCCAGTACTTC.